Listed below are T cell receptor beta chains from one sample, sequenced in a study of blood T cell repertoires in COVID-19. Sequenced by immunoSEQ multiplex PCR; TCRdb stores in-frame clones only, minus some. There are roughly 260,000 clones in the sample; approximately 90% occur only once, and 2% to 2.5% lies in the top ten. Sequenced material: peripheral blood. The origin of the receptors is a woman between 40 and 50 years old who had recovered from COVID-19. Each CDR3 is given with its conserved first and last residue. The order of the fields is V gene, J gene, D gene, clone size, CDR3 DNA, CDR3 protein. The D gene is left open where the match is weak. Size is omitted from some rows. Given values are once, few, many or a class for expanded clones.

v_gene: TRBV2; j_gene: TRBJ2-7; d_gene: -; abundance: -; CDR3nt: TGTGCCAGCATTCTCCCTGGGGACTTGAACTACGAGCAGTACTTC; CDR3aa: CASILPGDLNYEQYF
v_gene: TRBV9; j_gene: TRBJ2-7; d_gene: -; abundance: -; CDR3nt: TGTGCCAGCAGCGCCTCCAAGGGGGCCTACGAGCAGTACTTC; CDR3aa: CASSASKGAYEQYF
v_gene: TRBV30; j_gene: TRBJ2-2; d_gene: -; abundance: once; CDR3nt: TGTGCCTGGAGTGTACAGGGGAGGTTCTCCGGGGAGCTGTTTTTT; CDR3aa: CAWSVQGRFSGELFF
v_gene: TRBV4-3; j_gene: TRBJ2-5; d_gene: TRBD2; abundance: -; CDR3nt: TGCGCCAGCAGCCAAGAATTGGGGCTAGCGGGGGAGTACCAAGAGACCCAGTACTTC; CDR3aa: CASSQELGLAGEYQETQYF
v_gene: TRBV3-1/TRBV3-2; j_gene: TRBJ2-3; d_gene: -; abundance: -; CDR3nt: TGTGCCAGCCCCGACAGGCGCCCGTTCCATACAGATACGCAGTATTTT; CDR3aa: CASPDRRPFHTDTQYF
v_gene: TRBV28; j_gene: TRBJ2-1; d_gene: -; abundance: once; CDR3nt: TGTGCCAGCACCCGAAGACTGTCTGAGCAGTTCTTC; CDR3aa: CASTRRLSEQFF
v_gene: TRBV7-8; j_gene: TRBJ2-7; d_gene: TRBD1; abundance: few; CDR3nt: TGTGCCAGCAGCCGGGACAGAGAATACGAGCAGTACTTC; CDR3aa: CASSRDREYEQYF
v_gene: TRBV6-7; j_gene: TRBJ2-5; d_gene: TRBD1; abundance: -; CDR3nt: TGTGCCAGCAGCAAAAGGACAGGGTGCGAGACCCAGTACTTC; CDR3aa: CASSKRTGCETQYF
v_gene: TRBV3-1/TRBV3-2; j_gene: TRBJ1-5; d_gene: -; abundance: -; CDR3nt: TGTGCCAGCAGCCGTGGGCCCGGGGAGTTGGGCAATCAGCCCCAGCATTTT; CDR3aa: CASSRGPGELGNQPQHF
v_gene: TRBV6-1; j_gene: TRBJ2-2; d_gene: TRBD1; abundance: -; CDR3nt: TGTGCCAGCAGTGAAAGGGGGCAGGACACCGGGGAGCTGTTTTTT; CDR3aa: CASSERGQDTGELFF
v_gene: TRBV15; j_gene: TRBJ2-4; d_gene: TRBD2; abundance: -; CDR3nt: TGTGCCACCAGCATCCGACAGGGCTCTGGACTAGCGGGGGCCAAATTAGCCAAAAACATTCAGTACTTC; CDR3aa: CATSIRQGSGLAGAKLAKNIQYF
v_gene: TRBV19; j_gene: TRBJ1-1; d_gene: -; abundance: -; CDR3nt: TGTGCCAGTAGTATTTGGGGGGATAACACTGAAGCTTTCTTT; CDR3aa: CASSIWGDNTEAFF
v_gene: TRBV24-1; j_gene: TRBJ2-5; d_gene: -; abundance: once; CDR3nt: TGTGCCACCAGTGATTTCAGGGAAAAAGAGACCCAGTACTTC; CDR3aa: CATSDFREKETQYF
v_gene: TRBV15; j_gene: TRBJ2-7; d_gene: TRBD2; abundance: -; CDR3nt: TGTGCCACCAGCAGAGATCTGTCTAGCGGGAGGAGCTCCTACGAGCAGTACTTC; CDR3aa: CATSRDLSSGRSSYEQYF
v_gene: TRBV19; j_gene: TRBJ1-6; d_gene: TRBD1; abundance: -; CDR3nt: TGTGCCAGTAGTAAGGGGACAGGGGTGGGTTCACCCCTCCACTTT; CDR3aa: CASSKGTGVGSPLHF
v_gene: TRBV24-1; j_gene: TRBJ2-1; d_gene: TRBD1; abundance: -; CDR3nt: TGTGCCACCAGTAGGGACAGGGAGAGCAATGAGCAGTTCTTC; CDR3aa: CATSRDRESNEQFF
v_gene: TRBV6-6; j_gene: TRBJ2-7; d_gene: TRBD2; abundance: -; CDR3nt: TGTGCCAGCAGGAGACTAGCGGGAGGATACGAGCAGTACTTC; CDR3aa: CASRRLAGGYEQYF
v_gene: TRBV5-1; j_gene: TRBJ1-4; d_gene: -; abundance: -; CDR3nt: TGCGCCAGCAGGACAGACCTTAATGAAAAACTGTTTTTT; CDR3aa: CASRTDLNEKLFF
v_gene: TRBV5-1; j_gene: TRBJ2-2; d_gene: TRBD2; abundance: -; CDR3nt: TGCGCCAGCAGCTGGACTAGCGGGAGGGCGGACGGGGAGCTGTTTTTT; CDR3aa: CASSWTSGRADGELFF
v_gene: TRBV19; j_gene: TRBJ2-1; d_gene: TRBD1; abundance: -; CDR3nt: TGTGCCAGTAGTGTCGGGACAGAGAAGTTCTTC; CDR3aa: CASSVGTEKFF
v_gene: TRBV6-6; j_gene: TRBJ1-1; d_gene: -; abundance: -; CDR3nt: TGTGCCAGCACCCCCACGAGCCCGGGGAACACTGAAGCTTTCTTT; CDR3aa: CASTPTSPGNTEAFF
v_gene: TRBV4-1; j_gene: TRBJ1-3; d_gene: -; abundance: -; CDR3nt: TGCGCCAGCAGCCAAGAGGGGCAGTCTGGAAACACCATATATTTT; CDR3aa: CASSQEGQSGNTIYF
v_gene: TRBV20-1; j_gene: TRBJ2-1; d_gene: -; abundance: few; CDR3nt: TGCAGTGCTAGTATTAGCGGAGCCTCCTACAATGAGCAGTTCTTC; CDR3aa: CSASISGASYNEQFF
v_gene: TRBV2; j_gene: TRBJ1-1; d_gene: -; abundance: -; CDR3nt: TGTGCCAGCCATAGAGGAGGCACTGAAGCTTTCTTT; CDR3aa: CASHRGGTEAFF
v_gene: TRBV11-2; j_gene: TRBJ2-2; d_gene: TRBD1; abundance: -; CDR3nt: TGTGCCAGCAGCTGGACAGGGAACACCGGGGAGCTGTTTTTT; CDR3aa: CASSWTGNTGELFF
v_gene: TRBV27; j_gene: TRBJ1-1; d_gene: -; abundance: -; CDR3nt: TGTGCCAGCAGTTTACTCAGGGGGAACACTGAAGCTTTCTTT; CDR3aa: CASSLLRGNTEAFF
v_gene: TRBV6-5; j_gene: TRBJ2-5; d_gene: TRBD2; abundance: -; CDR3nt: TGTGCCAGCAGTTACTCCTGGACTAGCGGACAAGAGACCCAGTACTTC; CDR3aa: CASSYSWTSGQETQYF
v_gene: TRBV19; j_gene: TRBJ1-2; d_gene: -; abundance: once; CDR3nt: TGTGCCAGTAGTATCCGGGACATGTTCTCTTATGGCTACACCTTC; CDR3aa: CASSIRDMFSYGYTF
v_gene: TRBV18; j_gene: TRBJ1-2; d_gene: TRBD1; abundance: -; CDR3nt: TGTGCCAGCTCACCGGGACAGGGGGCGATTATGAATGGCTACACCTTC; CDR3aa: CASSPGQGAIMNGYTF
v_gene: TRBV5-1; j_gene: TRBJ2-1; d_gene: TRBD1; abundance: -; CDR3nt: TGCGCCAGCAGCTTGAGGCAGGGGGTCCGCAATGAGCAGTTCTTC; CDR3aa: CASSLRQGVRNEQFF
v_gene: TRBV30; j_gene: TRBJ1-5; d_gene: -; abundance: -; CDR3nt: TGTGCCTGTGCGCCGACTCTCGGTAATCAGCCCCAGCATTTT; CDR3aa: CACAPTLGNQPQHF
v_gene: TRBV5-8; j_gene: TRBJ2-7; d_gene: -; abundance: -; CDR3nt: TGTGCCAGCAGCTCCGCCGGGACTCGGAAGAGCTCCTACGAGCAGTACTTC; CDR3aa: CASSSAGTRKSSYEQYF
v_gene: TRBV30; j_gene: TRBJ1-1; d_gene: TRBD1; abundance: -; CDR3nt: TGTGCCTGGAGTGCCCGGACCGGGACAGAGAACACTGAAGCTTTCTTT; CDR3aa: CAWSARTGTENTEAFF
v_gene: TRBV28; j_gene: TRBJ1-6; d_gene: TRBD1; abundance: few; CDR3nt: TGTGCCAGCAGTTCGGGCGACAGGGGCAATTCACCCCTCCACTTT; CDR3aa: CASSSGDRGNSPLHF
v_gene: TRBV19; j_gene: TRBJ2-3; d_gene: TRBD1; abundance: -; CDR3nt: TGTGCCAGTATTGGGGACAGGGGACATACGCAGTATTTT; CDR3aa: CASIGDRGHTQYF
v_gene: TRBV23-1; j_gene: TRBJ2-3; d_gene: TRBD1; abundance: -; CDR3nt: TGCGCCGGTGGGACTTGGGACAGGGGCACAGATACGCAGTATTTT; CDR3aa: CAGGTWDRGTDTQYF
v_gene: TRBV2; j_gene: TRBJ2-3; d_gene: TRBD2; abundance: once; CDR3nt: TGTGCCAGCATAGCGGGAGGCACAGATACGCAGTATTTT; CDR3aa: CASIAGGTDTQYF
v_gene: TRBV9; j_gene: TRBJ2-2; d_gene: TRBD2; abundance: -; CDR3nt: TGTGCCAGCAGCGTAGGATTTCTAGCGGGCACCGGGGAGCTGTTTTTT; CDR3aa: CASSVGFLAGTGELFF
v_gene: TRBV15; j_gene: TRBJ2-7; d_gene: TRBD2; abundance: -; CDR3nt: TGTGCCACCAGCAACCCGACTAGCGGGAGACTCGGCGAGCAGTACTTC; CDR3aa: CATSNPTSGRLGEQYF
v_gene: TRBV11-1; j_gene: TRBJ2-1; d_gene: TRBD2; abundance: -; CDR3nt: TGTGCCAGCAGCTTACGGAGACTAGCGGGCAATGAGCAGTTCTTC; CDR3aa: CASSLRRLAGNEQFF
v_gene: TRBV9; j_gene: TRBJ2-7; d_gene: -; abundance: -; CDR3nt: TGTGCCAGCAGCTCGCGAGCGGGTAGGAACTACGAGCAGTACTTC; CDR3aa: CASSSRAGRNYEQYF